Below, 25 T cell receptor beta chains from the same sample are listed, as sequenced in a study of cytomegalovirus exposure and HLA in healthy donors. Assay: immunoSEQ multiplex PCR; the TCRdb copy retains only in-frame clones and omits some. The sample includes 80,000 or so clones, 85% to 95% of them seen just once. Sequencing used PBMCs. These receptors all come from a young woman in good health and CMV-seronegative.

V usage is TRBV9 and J usage is TRBJ2-2, with D possibly TRBD2 on 5 matching bases. V was cut by 0 bases and J by 3 bases, with 12 bases left in between. Germline assignment: CDR1 SGDLS and CDR2 YYNGEE. The CDR3 has 16 amino acids. CDR3 sequence: CASSVAGRVDTGELFF. The DNA for the CDR3 is TGTGCCAGCAGCGTAGCCGGGCGGGTGGACACCGGGGAGCTGTTTTTT.

The rearrangement joins TRBV21-1 to TRBJ1-1; TRBD1 is the table's D call and was not checked against the DNA. TRBV21-1 is reported as a pseudogene. CDR3 length equals 14 residues. CDR3 sequence: CASSPLRGCTEAFF. The CDR3 coding sequence is TGTGCCAGCAGCCCGCTCAGGGGTTGTACTGAAGCTTTCTTT.

CDR3 sequence: CASTKLETQYF. The CDR3 bases are TGTGCCAGCACTAAACTCGAGACCCAGTACTTC. The rearrangement joins TRBV7-2 to TRBJ2-5; the D is unclear. This CDR3 has 11 residues. Trimming left V 7 bases short and J 5 bases short, with 8 bases between. The germline gives CDR1 SGHTA, CDR2 FQGNSA.

The rearrangement links TRBV5-1 to TRBJ1-2; a possible D gene is TRBD1 (5 bases). The germline gives CDR1 SGHRS, CDR2 YFSETQ. CDR3 length: 13 residues. V gave up 1 base and J gave up 4 bases, with 8 bases separating them. CDR3 in amino acids: CASSLTGRYGYTF. As DNA, the CDR3 is TGCGCCAGCAGCTTGACAGGCCGCTATGGCTACACCTTC.

Written as DNA, the CDR3 is TGTGCCAGCTCTCCCCCGGGACTAGGAGACTACGAGCAGTACTTC. Protein: CASSPPGLGDYEQYF. V is TRBV18 and J is TRBJ2-7; 8 nucleotides line up with TRBD2. Trimming at V came to 6 bases and at J to 3 bases, leaving 10 bases not matched to a gene. Per germline, CDR1 KGHSH and CDR2 LQKENI. This CDR3 spans 15 amino acids. The entire variable domain, with the rest obtained from reference TRBV18 and TRBJ2-7, is as follows: NAGVMQNPRHLVRRRGQEARLRCSPMKGHSHVYWYRQLPEEGLKFMVYLQKENIIDESGMPKERFSAEFPKEGPSILRIQQVVRGDSAAYFCASSPPGLGDYEQYFGPGTRLTVT.

In its sample, this clone was seen a few times. The chain is built from TRBV27 and TRBJ1-2; D gene uncertain. CDR3 size: 14 residues. Germline assignment: CDR1 MNHEY and CDR2 SMNVEV (reference sequence). Trimming removed 8 bases at V and 0 bases at J, with 13 bases between. The CDR3 loop is CASGEPPPNYGYTF. DNA of the CDR3: TGTGCCAGCGGTGAGCCACCGCCTAACTATGGCTACACCTTC.

The V gene is TRBV27, the J gene TRBJ1-5; possibly TRBD1 for D (5 bases). Trimming stripped 5 bases from V and 1 base from J, with 9 bases between. Germline CDR1 MNHEY, CDR2 SMNVEV (reference sequence). The CDR3 spans 14 residues. The CDR3 sequence: CASSVDRSNQPQHF. The CDR3 DNA follows: TGTGCCAGCAGTGTTGACAGAAGCAATCAGCCCCAGCATTTT.

The chain links TRBV7-2 to TRBJ2-7; maybe TRBD2 (6 bases). The germline gives CDR1 SGHTA, CDR2 FQGNSA. CDR3 length equals 15 residues. V was cut by 3 bases and J by 0 bases, with 12 bases left in between. The CDR3 loop reads CASSFGGVASYEQYF. DNA for the CDR3: TGTGCCAGCAGCTTCGGCGGGGTCGCCTCCTACGAGCAGTACTTC.

The chain has TRBV5-5 and TRBJ1-2, with 9 bases that match TRBD1. Germline V gives CDR1 SGHKS, CDR2 YYEKEE (reference sequence). This CDR3 is built from 15 residues. With 4 bases clipped from V and 4 bases from J, the junction kept 8 bases outside the gene matches. The CDR3 loop reads CASSEGQGPLYGYTF. The CDR3, as DNA: TGTGCCAGCAGCGAAGGACAGGGGCCCCTCTATGGCTACACCTTC.

CDR3 region: CASSFEGGTQYF. The CDR3 DNA reads as TGTGCCAGCAGTTTCGAGGGAGGTACGCAGTATTTT. The genes are TRBV27 and TRBJ2-3; D might be TRBD2 (6 bases). This CDR3 spans 12 amino acids. V was cut by 3 bases and J by 8 bases, with 9 bases left in between. The V gene's germline CDR1 is MNHEY and CDR2 SMNVEV (reference sequence).

The rearrangement links TRBV5-1 to TRBJ2-4; 8 positions agree with TRBD1. This CDR3 spans 16 amino acids. Germline V gene data show CDR1 as SGHRS and CDR2 as YFSETQ. The ends lost 3 bases at V and 4 bases at J; junction bases unmatched: 9. CDR3 residues: CASSSSSGTGKNIQYF. For the CDR3, the DNA is TGCGCCAGCAGCTCTTCCTCCGGGACAGGAAAAAACATTCAGTACTTC.

The chain combines TRBV20-1 with TRBJ2-1; a possible D gene is TRBD2 (6 bases). CDR1 and CDR2 from the germline V gene are DFQATT and SNEGSKA (reference sequence). Deletions cut 6 bases from V and 10 bases from J, with 13 bases between. The CDR3 has 11 residues. The CDR3 DNA is TGCAGTGCCGGTAGCGGAAGGGAGCAGTTCTTC. Protein sequence: CSAGSGREQFF.

The rearrangement uses TRBV5-1 and TRBJ2-7; TRBD1 matches at 8 bases. The CDR3 extends over 15 amino acids. Trimming took 2 bases from V and 4 from J; bases not matched to a gene: 8. From germline, CDR1 is SGHRS and CDR2 YFSETQ. The DNA for the CDR3 is TGCGCCAGCAGCTTACCAGGGACAGGTCGGTACGAGCAGTACTTC. It codes for CASSLPGTGRYEQYF.

This chain uses TRBV6-5 with TRBJ1-2, with 9 bases aligning to TRBD1. The V segment lost 6 bases and the J segment 3 bases; nucleotides outside the gene matches: 8. Looked up from germline, CDR1 is MNHEY and CDR2 is SVGAGI. The CDR3 consists of 15 residues. The CDR3 DNA follows: TGTGCCAGCAGCCTGACAGGGGGGCGACACTATGGCTACACCTTC. Translated, it gives CASSLTGGRHYGYTF.

The chain joins TRBV28 to TRBJ2-1; D is possibly TRBD2 (7 bases). In germline, CDR1 is MDHEN, CDR2 SYDVKM. The CDR3 contains 13 residues. Trimming cost V 6 bases and J 2 bases, with 8 bases left between them. CDR3 sequence (DNA): TGTGCCAGCAGAGGGGGGGCCTACAATGAGCAGTTCTTC. Amino acids: CASRGGAYNEQFF.

The chain joins TRBV7-2 to TRBJ1-5, with D possibly TRBD1 on 5 matching bases. CDR3 length: 13 residues. V lost 8 bases and J lost 6, with 14 bases in between. Per germline, CDR1 SGHTA and CDR2 FQGNSA. CDR3 in DNA: TGTGCCAGCCGGGGGGGATTGGGTCAGCCCCAGCATTTT. Translating it yields CASRGGLGQPQHF.

The CDR3, as DNA: TGTGCCAGCAGTGTATTGGGACAGGGTCGTTCACCCCTCCACTTT. Translated, it gives CASSVLGQGRSPLHF. The rearrangement uses TRBV2 and TRBJ1-6; 9 bases are a match to TRBD1. CDR1 and CDR2 from the germline V gene are SNHLY and FYNNEI. This CDR3 region has 15 residues. J was trimmed by 9 bases and V by 4 bases; bases with no gene match: 7.

V and J are TRBV25-1 and TRBJ2-1; maybe TRBD2 (6 bases). Germline lookup yields CDR1 MGHDK and CDR2 SYGVNS. CDR3 size: 15 residues. Trimming shortened V by 5 bases and J by 5 bases, and 16 bases separated the two germline ends. The DNA of the CDR3 is TGTGCCAGCAGTCGCCGGGACTGGGATCACAATGAGCAGTTCTTC. Its translation is CASSRRDWDHNEQFF.

The gene calls are TRBV28 and TRBJ1-5; 8 bases map to TRBD1. Trimming took 6 bases from V and 5 from J; bases not matched to a gene: 9. The CDR3 is 15 amino acids. Germline CDR1 reads MDHEN; CDR2 reads SYDVKM. The CDR3 loop reads CASRSSGGIYQPQHF. The CDR3 region has the DNA TGTGCCAGCAGGAGCTCAGGGGGCATCTATCAGCCCCAGCATTTT. Looking up the rest from reference TRBV28 and TRBJ1-5 gives the full variable domain: DVKVTQSSRYLVKRTGEKVFLECVQDMDHENMFWYRQDPGLGLRLIYFSYDVKMKEKGDIPEGYSVSREKKERFSLILESASTNQTSMYLCASRSSGGIYQPQHFGDGTRLSIL.

V is TRBV27 and J is TRBJ2-4, with TRBD2 matching 8 bases. Germline V gene lookup returns CDR1 MNHEY and CDR2 SMNVEV (reference sequence). The junction had 15 bases not matched to a gene; V was cut back by 2 bases and J by 3 bases. The CDR3 runs to 19 residues. CDR3: CASSLIPPGRGAYKNIQYF. In DNA, the CDR3 is TGTGCCAGCAGTTTAATACCCCCCGGGCGGGGGGCCTACAAAAACATTCAGTACTTC.

The chain combines TRBV27 with TRBJ2-7; 12 nucleotides align to TRBD2. Germline-derived CDR1 and CDR2 are MNHEY and SMNVEV (reference sequence). The CDR3 runs to 15 residues. V was clipped by 4 bases and J by 2 bases; unmatched bases: 3. The CDR3 loop reads CASSSSSGRAYEQYF. CDR3 nucleotides: TGTGCCAGCAGTTCCTCTAGCGGGAGGGCCTACGAGCAGTACTTC.

This chain uses TRBV15 with TRBJ1-1; no reliable D call. Germline-derived CDR1 and CDR2 are LNHNV and YYDKDF (reference sequence). The V end lost 5 bases, the J end lost 5 bases, and 18 bases lay between the germline ends. The CDR3 totals 15 residues. CDR3: CATSPRTPASTEAFF. The CDR3 DNA is TGTGCCACCAGCCCACGGACTCCGGCGAGTACTGAAGCTTTCTTT. The whole variable domain, filled in from reference TRBV15 and TRBJ1-1, reads DAMVIQNPRYQVTQFGKPVTLSCSQTLNHNVMYWYQQKSSQAPKLLFHYYDKDFNNEADTPDNFQSRRPNTSFCFLDIRSPGLGDTAMYLCATSPRTPASTEAFFGQGTRLTVV.

There are a few counts of this clone. The chain links TRBV5-1 to TRBJ2-3; possibly TRBD2 for D (6 bases). In germline, CDR1 is SGHRS, CDR2 YFSETQ. The CDR3 contains 13 residues. Between the trimmed V and J ends, which lost 5 bases and 9 bases, there was a span of 16 bases. The CDR3 DNA follows: TGCGCCAGCAGAGTAGGTGCGGGGAAGACGCAGTATTTT. Protein product: CASRVGAGKTQYF.

This chain joins TRBV5-1 and TRBJ1-2, with 8 bases fitting TRBD1. The CDR3 totals 14 residues. With V trimmed by 5 bases and J by 1 base, 4 bases remained unmatched. Germline CDR1 reads SGHRS; CDR2 reads YFSETQ. CDR3 amino acids: CASRGTGGNYGYTF. The DNA for the CDR3 is TGCGCCAGCAGAGGCACAGGGGGTAACTATGGCTACACCTTC. Supplemented by reference TRBV5-1 and TRBJ1-2, the full variable domain reads KAGVTQTPRYLIKTRGQQVTLSCSPISGHRSVSWYQQTPGQGLQFLFEYFSETQRNKGNFPGRFSGRQFSNSRSEMNVSTLELGDSALYLCASRGTGGNYGYTFGSGTRLTVV.

This sequence joins TRBV4-1 and TRBJ2-5; the D gene is possibly TRBD1 (5 bases). The germline gives CDR1 MGHRA, CDR2 YSYEKL. V lost 1 base and J 5 bases, leaving 8 bases between the germline ends. The CDR3 is made up of 13 amino acids. The CDR3 region is CASSQVQAETQYF. CDR3 in DNA: TGCGCCAGCAGCCAAGTACAGGCGGAGACCCAGTACTTC.